This T cell receptor (beta chain) was identified during a study of T cell repertoires in cytomegalovirus infection. CDR1 LGHDT and CDR2 YNNKEL come from the germline V gene (reference sequence). The CDR3 is 15 residues long. V dropped 0 bases and J dropped 2 bases, with 10 bases sitting between them. Concerning this clonotype itself: Its matching antigen is unknown.

One entry per CDR3 protein, called by TCRdb with MiXCR from the reads. The repertoire holds under 500,000 distinct CDR3 sequences, with approximately 42% as singletons. Sequenced material: cultured PBMCs, taken from culture after CMV antigen stimulation. The clonotype originates from a human donor in good health (CMV status not recorded). Some clones in this sample may be carry-over from other donors' samples. J is TRBJ1-2 and V is TRBV3-1; D may be TRBD1 (5 bases). CDR3 loop: CASSQETTANYGYTF. The CDR3 DNA reads as TGTGCCAGCAGCCAAGAAACGACAGCCAACTATGGCTACACCTTC.